This TCR beta chain stems from a study of blood T cell repertoires in COVID-19. About the study: The samples span acute and convalescent COVID-19 from the United States, Italy and Spain.

Original methodology: Researchers report that nucleated cell counts were estimated from reference gene primer amplification. Sequenced by immunoSEQ multiplex PCR; TCRdb stores in-frame clones only, minus some. V and J calls and clone size are given by that table; D and trimming were obtained from the DNA. The repertoire holds roughly 160,000 clones, with around 80% as singletons. There are 15 residues in the CDR3. Deletions cut 6 bases from V and 0 bases from J, with 12 bases between. Per the germline V gene, CDR1 is MNHEY and CDR2 is SVGAGI. The specimen was peripheral blood. J is TRBJ1-5 and V is TRBV6-5; tentative D call: TRBD1 (6 bases). The sequence derives from a woman in her sixties or seventies with acute or convalescent COVID-19. The DNA for the CDR3 is TGTGCCAGCAGCCAGACAGGAAATAGCAATCAGCCCCAGCATTTT. Its translation is CASSQTGNSNQPQHF.